These 29 T cell receptor beta chains originate from one sample sequenced in a study of blood T cells in healthy people across ages. The use of a sample-barcoded 5' primer and a J-beta primer mix characterized a second PCR of roughly 6 to 12 cycles. MiXCR was run by TCRdb on the 5' RACE reads, yielding one entry per CDR3 protein. The sample has approximately 1,700,000 distinct CDR3 sequences, around 40% seen once. Material for sequencing was blood. These TCRs come from a human donor in good health.

The chain links TRBV10-3 to TRBJ1-2; no clear D gene. The V gene lost 2 bases and the J gene lost 4 bases, with 11 bases spanning the gap. CDR1 and CDR2 (germline): ENHRY, SYGVKD. CDR3 size: 14 residues. The CDR3 DNA sequence: TGTGCCATCAGTGAGCCTGGCATGGTCTATGGCTACACCTTC. Protein product: CAISEPGMVYGYTF.

This clonotype showed up many times. The chain joins TRBV20-1 to TRBJ2-1, with 14 bases that match TRBD2. The CDR3 is 16 amino acids. Germline lookup yields CDR1 DFQATT and CDR2 SNEGSKA (reference sequence). With 3 bases clipped from V and 5 bases from J, the junction kept 6 bases outside the gene matches. CDR3 amino acids: CSASPPGLAGDNEQFF. The CDR3 DNA reads as TGCAGTGCTAGTCCCCCGGGACTAGCGGGGGACAATGAGCAGTTCTTC.

Comment on this clonotype: The germline gene is not matched at one end of the junction; a read error may be the cause. The V and J genes are TRBV5-1 and TRBJ2-7; 13 nucleotides agree with TRBD2. The CDR3 is 15 residues long. Germline CDR1 reads SGHRS; CDR2 reads YFSETQ. The CDR3 region is CASSKTSGGTYERYF. The CDR3 DNA reads TGCGCCAGCAGCAAGACTAGCGGGGGGACCTACGAGCGGTACTTC.

The rearrangement uses TRBV20-1 and TRBJ1-2; 8 bases line up with TRBD1. The CDR3 runs 11 residues. V lost 6 bases and J lost 8; bases outside the gene matches: 5. Germline V gene data show CDR1 as DFQATT and CDR2 as SNEGSKA (reference sequence). The CDR3 is CSAPRTGGYTF. The CDR3 nucleotides are TGCAGTGCCCCTCGGACAGGGGGCTACACCTTC.

This sequence joins TRBV29-1 and TRBJ2-4; the D gene is possibly TRBD1 (6 bases). Germline V gives CDR1 SQVTM, CDR2 ANQGSEA. Trimming removed 4 bases at V and 7 bases at J, with 11 bases between. This CDR3 spans 12 amino acids. The CDR3 loop reads CSVVGAGNIQYF. In nucleotides, the CDR3 is TGCAGCGTTGTGGGGGCTGGGAACATTCAGTACTTC. The variable domain in full, completed from reference TRBV29-1 and TRBJ2-4, reads SAVISQKPSRDICQRGTSLTIQCQVDSQVTMMFWYRQQPGQSLTLIATANQGSEATYESGFVIDKFPISRPNLTFSTLTVSNMSPEDSSIYLCSVVGAGNIQYFGAGTRLSVL.

This clonotype has only a few counts. This sequence joins TRBV4-1 and TRBJ2-3; no definite D call. Between the trimmed V and J ends, which lost 3 bases and 0 bases, there was a span of 13 bases. Germline assignment: CDR1 MGHRA and CDR2 YSYEKL. The CDR3 is made up of 16 amino acids. CDR3 protein: CASSQSGYPSTDTQYF. DNA for the CDR3: TGCGCCAGCAGCCAGTCCGGGTACCCCAGCACAGATACGCAGTATTTT.

This clonotype was picked up a small number of times. The chain carries TRBV7-2 and TRBJ2-5; D remains unclear. This CDR3 contains 14 residues. V lost 3 bases and J lost 11, with 19 bases in between. CDR1 is SGHTA and CDR2 is FQGNSA in the germline V gene. The DNA of the CDR3 is TGTGCCAGCAGCTTGGACCCCTACCCCTACAAGCAGTACTTC. This codes for CASSLDPYPYKQYF.

The rearrangement links TRBV7-2 to TRBJ2-5; D gene ambiguous. The CDR3 consists of 14 residues. Trimming removed 2 bases from V and 1 base from J, with 8 bases in between. Germline V gives CDR1 SGHTA, CDR2 FQGNSA. The DNA for the CDR3 is TGTGCCAGCAGCTTACTCGGGTTCCAAGAGACCCAGTACTTC. Translated: CASSLLGFQETQYF.

The chain is built from TRBV28 and TRBJ1-2, with a tentative D call TRBD1 (6 bases). The CDR3 loop spans 15 amino acids. V lost 1 base and J lost 3, with 12 bases in between. Germline values: CDR1 MDHEN, CDR2 SYDVKM. CDR3 in DNA: TGTGCCAGCAGTTTATTCAGGGGAGGAGACTATGGCTACACCTTC. This encodes CASSLFRGGDYGYTF.

This clonotype has a handful of counts. J is TRBJ2-3 and V is TRBV7-2; 7 bases map to TRBD1. The V segment lost 1 base and the J segment 5 bases; nucleotides outside the gene matches: 3. Looked up from germline, CDR1 is SGHTA and CDR2 is FQGNSA. The length of the CDR3 is 14 residues. The chain's CDR3 is CASSLDTGEDTQYF. CDR3 coding DNA: TGTGCCAGCAGCTTAGATACAGGGGAAGATACGCAGTATTTT.

The chain carries TRBV5-1 and TRBJ2-7; 11 nucleotides agree with TRBD2. This CDR3 is 14 amino acids long. V shed 4 bases and J 4 bases; nucleotides not matched to a gene: 4. Germline V lookup: CDR1 SGHRS, CDR2 YFSETQ. The CDR3 here is CASSATSGEYEQYF. DNA for the CDR3: TGCGCCAGCAGCGCGACTAGCGGGGAGTACGAGCAGTACTTC. Full variable domain (remainder filled in from reference TRBV5-1 and TRBJ2-7): KAGVTQTPRYLIKTRGQQVTLSCSPISGHRSVSWYQQTPGQGLQFLFEYFSETQRNKGNFPGRFSGRQFSNSRSEMNVSTLELGDSALYLCASSATSGEYEQYFGPGTRLTVT.

This clonotype was recorded only once. This chain links TRBV12-3 or TRBV12-4 with TRBJ2-5, with a weak D call TRBD1 (6 bases). The CDR3 totals 15 residues. Between the trimmed V and J ends, which lost 4 bases and 2 bases, there was a span of 14 bases. CDR3 loop: CASSSTGDNQETQYF. CDR3 bases: TGTGCCAGCAGTTCGACCGGGGACAATCAAGAGACCCAGTACTTC.

There are a few counts of this clonotype. CDR3 in DNA: TGTGCCAGCAAATCCGGGGGCAATCAGCCCCAGCATTTT. Translating gives CASKSGGNQPQHF. This chain joins TRBV6-2 or TRBV6-3 and TRBJ1-5; the D is unclear. With 7 bases removed from V and 2 bases from J, the gap between germline ends came to 9 bases. Germline CDR1 is MNHEY and CDR2 is SVGEGT. CDR3 size: 13 residues.

In regard to this clonotype: This clone may be a read error of a much larger clone one base away. The gene calls are TRBV6-2 or TRBV6-3 and TRBJ2-4; no clear D. V lost 2 bases and J 13 bases, leaving 18 bases between the germline ends. Germline CDR1 MNHEY, CDR2 SVGEGT. This CDR3 is 14 amino acids long. The CDR3 DNA follows: TGTGCCAGCAGTTACACTGACCAGGTGAGTGAGCAGTACTTC. It codes for CASSYTDQVSEQYF.

This clonotype was picked up many times. CDR3 in amino acids: CASRSRQGRYEQYF. The DNA of the CDR3 is TGTGCCAGCAGATCACGGCAGGGACGGTACGAGCAGTACTTC. The chain combines TRBV7-8 with TRBJ2-7, with D perhaps assigned TRBD1 or TRBD2 (5 bases each). The CDR3 covers 14 residues. The V end was cut by 6 bases, the J end by 4 bases, with 16 bases between. Per the germline V gene, CDR1 is SGHVS and CDR2 is FQNEAQ.

In DNA form, the CDR3 reads TGTGCCAGCAGCCACGACCTACAAGGAGCTTTCTTT. Protein: CASSHDLQGAFF. The chain uses TRBV4-2 and TRBJ1-1; no reliable D call. The CDR3 spans 12 residues. Germline CDR1 LGHNA, CDR2 YNFKEQ. Trimming shortened V by 3 bases and J by 10 bases, and 12 bases separated the two germline ends.

This CDR3 is CASSSLAGVAYPVEQFF. The CDR3 DNA reads TGTGCCAGCAGCTCTCTAGCGGGGGTCGCCTACCCTGTCGAGCAGTTCTTC. The chain is built from TRBV11-2 and TRBJ2-1; TRBD2 matches 10 bases. CDR1 SGHAT and CDR2 FQNNGV come from the germline V gene. J gave up 10 bases and V 4 bases, and 16 bases lay outside the gene matches. This CDR3 spans 17 amino acids.

J is TRBJ1-2 and V is TRBV4-3, with a possible D match to TRBD1 (6 bases). With 3 bases removed from V and 8 bases from J, the gap between germline ends came to 19 bases. Germline V gene sequence: CDR1 LGHNA, CDR2 YSLEER. CDR3 length: 15 residues. CDR3 sequence (DNA): TGCGCCAGCAGCCACCTGCAGGGGACTGGAGAGGGCTACACCTTC. Its protein is CASSHLQGTGEGYTF.

Points on this clonotype: No conserved phenylalanine or tryptophan ends this CDR3, so it is likely a read error. The chain joins TRBV28 to TRBJ2-5; possibly TRBD1 or TRBD2 for D (5 bases each). Trimming left V 5 bases short and J 2 bases short, with 12 bases between. Germline V gene lookup returns CDR1 MDHEN and CDR2 SYDVKM. This CDR3 region has 14 residues. Written as DNA, the CDR3 is TGTGCCAGCAGTCCGGGGCCTATACAAGAGACCCAGTACTTA. Translated: CASSPGPIQETQYL.

The V and J genes are TRBV5-6 and TRBJ2-3, with D possibly being TRBD1 or TRBD2 (5 bases each). V was pared by 1 base and J by 4 bases, with 16 bases between. Germline CDR1 is SGHDT and CDR2 is YYEEEE. The CDR3 runs to 16 residues. Here the CDR3 reads CASSLRDRIDADTQYF. The CDR3 bases are TGTGCCAGCAGCTTGAGGGACCGGATAGATGCAGATACGCAGTATTTT. Full variable domain (remainder filled in from reference TRBV5-6 and TRBJ2-3): DAGVTQSPTHLIKTRGQQVTLRCSPKSGHDTVSWYQQALGQGPQFIFQYYEEEERQRGNFPDRFSGHQFPNYSSELNVNALLLGDSALYLCASSLRDRIDADTQYFGPGTRLTVL.

This CDR3 is CSVDRTGETQYF. DNA of the CDR3: TGCAGCGTTGACAGGACGGGAGAGACCCAGTACTTC. The chain has TRBV29-1 and TRBJ2-4, with unresolved D. The J call may not be correct, given that the DNA end is closer to TRBJ2-5. CDR3 length: 12 amino acids. Germline V CDR1 and CDR2: SQVTM, ANQGSEA.

A few counts support this clonotype. This sequence joins TRBV10-3 and TRBJ1-2; 12 nucleotides align to TRBD1. The CDR3 loop spans 15 amino acids. From germline, CDR1 is ENHRY and CDR2 SYGVKD. After removal of 7 bases from V and 5 bases from J, the junction contained 8 bases not matched to a gene. CDR3: CAINTGTGGEYGYTF. CDR3 bases: TGTGCCATCAATACCGGGACAGGGGGCGAGTATGGCTACACCTTC.

The gene calls are TRBV6-6 and TRBJ2-5; a possible D gene is TRBD2 (5 bases). CDR1 MNHNY and CDR2 SVGAGI come from the germline V gene (reference sequence). The CDR3 runs to 15 residues. V dropped 0 bases and J dropped 1 base, with 9 bases sitting between them. CDR3 sequence reads: CASSYSRVAQETQYF. CDR3 nucleotide sequence: TGTGCCAGCAGTTACTCGCGGGTGGCCCAAGAGACCCAGTACTTC.

This clonotype has a handful of counts. This rearrangement joins TRBV6-6 to TRBJ2-3, with D uncertain. The V end was cut by 2 bases, the J end by 7 bases, with 7 bases between. Germline values: CDR1 MNHNY, CDR2 SVGAGI (reference sequence). The CDR3 runs 12 residues. In nucleotides, the CDR3 is TGTGCCAGCAGTTACGATGGGTATACGCAGTATTTT. It is translated as CASSYDGYTQYF.

This clonotype appeared a few times. The CDR3 DNA sequence: TGCAGTGCTAGTACTAGCGGGGGGGCCTACGAGCAGTACTTC. Amino acid sequence: CSASTSGGAYEQYF. V is TRBV20-1 and J is TRBJ2-7; 13 bases fit TRBD2. Germline V gene lookup returns CDR1 DFQATT and CDR2 SNEGSKA (reference sequence). The CDR3 loop spans 14 amino acids. Trimming at V came to 3 bases and at J to 2 bases, leaving 1 base not matched to a gene.

This clonotype was counted between two and nine times. The V gene is TRBV20-1, the J gene TRBJ2-7; TRBD2 aligns across 11 bases. Trimming removed 6 bases from V and 3 bases from J; junction bases left unmatched: 10. CDR1 DFQATT and CDR2 SNEGSKA come from the germline V gene (reference sequence). There are 15 residues in the CDR3. CDR3 in amino acids: CSARKGLAVIYEQYF. The CDR3 DNA reads as TGCAGTGCAAGAAAGGGACTAGCGGTTATCTACGAGCAGTACTTC.

The chain is built from TRBV4-1 and TRBJ1-2, with 7 positions matching TRBD1. Per germline, CDR1 MGHRA and CDR2 YSYEKL. The CDR3 covers 18 residues. The trim removed 3 bases at V and 4 bases at J, leaving 17 bases unmatched. CDR3 in DNA: TGCGCCAGCAGCCAGGAGACAGGGAGACTCGACTATCCCTATGGCTACACCTTC. It codes for CASSQETGRLDYPYGYTF.

This chain links TRBV12-5 with TRBJ1-1, with a weak D call TRBD1 (6 bases). The V end was cut by 2 bases, the J end by 4 bases, with 11 bases between. Germline V gives CDR1 LGHNT, CDR2 FRNRAP. This CDR3 comprises 14 residues. CDR3 loop: CASGLSGVGTEAFF. The DNA for the CDR3 is TGTGCTAGTGGTTTGTCAGGGGTTGGCACTGAAGCTTTCTTT. The full variable domain, rest sourced from reference TRBV12-5 and TRBJ1-1, is DARVTQTPRHKVTEMGQEVTMRCQPILGHNTVFWYRQTMMQGLELLAYFRNRAPLDDSGMPKDRFSAEMPDATLATLKIQPSEPRDSAVYFCASGLSGVGTEAFFGQGTRLTVV.

CDR3 sequence (DNA): TGTGCCAGCAGTTACTCGGTAGGACAGAGAAACTATGGCTACACCTTC. Translation: CASSYSVGQRNYGYTF. The rearrangement links TRBV6-5 to TRBJ1-2; perhaps TRBD1 as D (6 bases). Trimming took 0 bases from V and 2 from J, leaving 13 bases between them. Germline CDR1 MNHEY, CDR2 SVGAGI. This CDR3 is 16 amino acids long.